The rows below give T cell receptor beta chains drawn from one sample of a study of response to subunit inactivated influenza vaccine. TCRdb itself ran the RT-PCR reads through MiXCR, one entry per CDR3 protein. Among hundreds of thousands of distinct CDR3 sequences, 14% were seen once, and the ten largest hold less than 8.5%. Sample: PBMCs from blood, taken 14 to 15 days before vaccination. Source of these receptors: a man aged 50-59 years who received an inactivated influenza vaccine. CDR3s include the opening cysteine and the closing phenylalanine or tryptophan.

j_gene	v_gene	CDR3aa
TRBJ2-7	TRBV6-1	CASADNYEQYF
TRBJ2-7	TRBV7-9	CASSLGVGLDTYYEQYF
TRBJ2-2	TRBV2	CASSALGSGELFF
TRBJ2-1	TRBV5-1	CASSPPRGGLSDEQFF
TRBJ1-1	TRBV20-1	CSARYRVDEAFF
TRBJ2-7	TRBV15	CAFQGSGSNGEQYF
TRBJ2-7	TRBV20-1	CSAPPGLATEQYF
TRBJ2-3	TRBV9	CASSGISSGSLNTQYF
TRBJ1-2	TRBV4-3	CASSRGGRDYGYTF
TRBJ2-7	TRBV6-2/TRBV6-3	CASRQGPTYEQYF
TRBJ2-2	TRBV7-2	CASSKTGTGELFF
TRBJ1-1	TRBV29-1	CSVEWGDNTEAFF
TRBJ2-3	TRBV4-3	CASSRHVSMDTQYF